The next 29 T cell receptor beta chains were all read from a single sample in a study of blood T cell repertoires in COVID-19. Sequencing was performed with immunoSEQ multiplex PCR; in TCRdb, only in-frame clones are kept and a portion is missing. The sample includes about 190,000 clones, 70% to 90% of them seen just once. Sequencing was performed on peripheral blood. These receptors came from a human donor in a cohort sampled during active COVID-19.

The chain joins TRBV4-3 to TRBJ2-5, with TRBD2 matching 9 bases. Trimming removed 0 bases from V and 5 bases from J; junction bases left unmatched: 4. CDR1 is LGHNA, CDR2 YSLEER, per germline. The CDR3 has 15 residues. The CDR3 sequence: CASSQEGGGAETQYF. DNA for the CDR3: TGCGCCAGCAGCCAAGAGGGCGGGGGGGCTGAGACCCAGTACTTC.

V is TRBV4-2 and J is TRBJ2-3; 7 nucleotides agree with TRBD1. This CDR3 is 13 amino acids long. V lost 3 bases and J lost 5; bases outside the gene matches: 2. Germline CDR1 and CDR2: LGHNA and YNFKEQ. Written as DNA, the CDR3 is TGTGCCAGCAGCCAGACAGGGCAAGATACGCAGTATTTT. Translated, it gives CASSQTGQDTQYF.

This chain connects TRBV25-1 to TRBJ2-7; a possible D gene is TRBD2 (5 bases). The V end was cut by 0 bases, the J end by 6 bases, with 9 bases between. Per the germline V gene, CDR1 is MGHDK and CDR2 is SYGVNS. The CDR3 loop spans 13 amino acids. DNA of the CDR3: TGTGCCAGCAGTGAATACGGGGTAGGCGAGCAGTACTTC. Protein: CASSEYGVGEQYF.

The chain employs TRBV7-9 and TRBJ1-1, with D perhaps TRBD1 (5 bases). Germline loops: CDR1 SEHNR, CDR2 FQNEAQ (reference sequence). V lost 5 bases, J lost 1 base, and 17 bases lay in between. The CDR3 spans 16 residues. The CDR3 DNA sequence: TGTGCCAGCAGCCTCTCTCGTCCCACAGGGAACACTGAAGCTTTCTTT. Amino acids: CASSLSRPTGNTEAFF. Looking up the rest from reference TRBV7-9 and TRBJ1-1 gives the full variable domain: DTGVSQNPRHKITKRGQNVTFRCDPISEHNRLYWYRQTLGQGPEFLTYFQNEAQLEKSRLLSDRFSAERPKGSFSTLEIQRTEQGDSAMYLCASSLSRPTGNTEAFFGQGTRLTVV.

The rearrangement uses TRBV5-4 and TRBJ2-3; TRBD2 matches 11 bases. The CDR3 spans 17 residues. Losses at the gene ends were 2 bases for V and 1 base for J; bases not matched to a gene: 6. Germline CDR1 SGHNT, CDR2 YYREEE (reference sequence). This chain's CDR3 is CASSLTSGSRGTDTQYF. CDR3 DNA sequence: TGTGCCAGCAGCTTAACTAGCGGGAGCCGAGGCACAGATACGCAGTATTTT. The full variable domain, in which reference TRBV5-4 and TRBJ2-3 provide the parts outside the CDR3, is ETGVTQSPTHLIKTRGQQVTLRCSSQSGHNTVSWYQQALGQGPQFIFQYYREEENGRGNFPPRFSGLQFPNYSSELNVNALELDDSALYLCASSLTSGSRGTDTQYFGPGTRLTVL.

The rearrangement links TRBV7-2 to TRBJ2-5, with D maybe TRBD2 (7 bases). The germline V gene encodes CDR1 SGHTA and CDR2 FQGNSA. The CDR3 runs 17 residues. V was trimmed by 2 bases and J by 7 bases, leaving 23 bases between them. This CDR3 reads CASSLIISPGGRGTQYF. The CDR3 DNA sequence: TGTGCCAGCAGCTTAATTATATCCCCCGGGGGGCGAGGGACCCAGTACTTC.

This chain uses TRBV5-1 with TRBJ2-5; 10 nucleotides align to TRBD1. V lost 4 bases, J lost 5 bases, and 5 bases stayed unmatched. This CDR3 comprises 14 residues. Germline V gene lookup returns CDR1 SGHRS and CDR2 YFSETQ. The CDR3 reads CASSADRGRETQYF. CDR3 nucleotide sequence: TGCGCCAGCAGCGCCGACAGGGGGCGGGAGACCCAGTACTTC.

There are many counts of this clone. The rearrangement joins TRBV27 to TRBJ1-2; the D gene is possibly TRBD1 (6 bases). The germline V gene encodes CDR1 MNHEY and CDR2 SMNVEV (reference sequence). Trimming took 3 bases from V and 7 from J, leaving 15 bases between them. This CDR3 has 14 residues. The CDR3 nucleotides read TGTGCCAGCAGTTTTAGGGCAGGGGTTGCTGGCTACACCTTC. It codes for CASSFRAGVAGYTF.

CDR3 region: CASSLRTGEETQYF. CDR3 sequence (DNA): TGTGCCAGCAGCTTACGTACAGGGGAAGAGACCCAGTACTTC. The gene calls are TRBV13 and TRBJ2-5; 7 nucleotides agree with TRBD1. Germline values: CDR1 PRHDT, CDR2 FYEKMQ (reference sequence). This CDR3 has 14 amino acids. The V and J ends lost 2 bases and 3 bases, in that order; junction bases with no gene match: 3. Complete variable domain (other parts from reference TRBV13 and TRBJ2-5): AAGVIQSPRHLIKEKRETATLKCYPIPRHDTVYWYQQGPGQDPQFLISFYEKMQSDKGSIPDRFSAQQFSDYHSELNMSSLELGDSALYFCASSLRTGEETQYFGPGTRLLVL.

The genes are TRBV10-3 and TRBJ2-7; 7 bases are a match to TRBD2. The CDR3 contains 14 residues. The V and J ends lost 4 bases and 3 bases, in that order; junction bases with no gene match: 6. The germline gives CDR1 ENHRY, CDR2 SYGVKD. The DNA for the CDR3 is TGTGCCATCAGTGGCGGGACTACACACTACGAGCAGTACTTC. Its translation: CAISGGTTHYEQYF.

CDR3 in amino acids: CASSQGGGGPERWYF. In DNA form, the CDR3 reads TGTGCCAGCAGCCAAGGGGGAGGCGGCCCGGAGAGGTGGTATTTT. V and J are TRBV4-2 and TRBJ2-3, with a possible D match to TRBD2 (6 bases). CDR3 length: 15 amino acids. The germline V gene encodes CDR1 LGHNA and CDR2 YNFKEQ. Trimming took off 1 base at V and 14 bases at J, with 22 bases between the two ends.

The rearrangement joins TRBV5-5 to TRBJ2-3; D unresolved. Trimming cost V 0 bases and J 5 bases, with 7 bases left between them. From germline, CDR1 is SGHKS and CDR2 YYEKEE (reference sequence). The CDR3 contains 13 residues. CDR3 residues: CASSLEYKDTQYF. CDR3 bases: TGTGCCAGCAGCTTGGAATATAAAGATACGCAGTATTTT.

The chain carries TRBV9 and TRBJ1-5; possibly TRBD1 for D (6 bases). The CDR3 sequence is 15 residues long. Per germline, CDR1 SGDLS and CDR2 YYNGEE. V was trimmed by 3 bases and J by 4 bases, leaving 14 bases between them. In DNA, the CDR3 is TGTGCCAGCAGCGCAACCGGGACAACGAATCAGCCCCAGCATTTT. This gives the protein CASSATGTTNQPQHF.

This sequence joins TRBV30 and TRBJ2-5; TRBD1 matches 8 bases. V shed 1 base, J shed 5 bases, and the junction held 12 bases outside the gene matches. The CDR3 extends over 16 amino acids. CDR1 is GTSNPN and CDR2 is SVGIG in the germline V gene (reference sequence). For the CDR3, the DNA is TGTGCCTGGAGTGACGGGACAGGAGGGTTAGGCGAGACCCAGTACTTC. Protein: CAWSDGTGGLGETQYF.

Written as DNA, the CDR3 is TGTGCCATTGGGACAGCCGAAGCTTTCTTT. It codes for CAIGTAEAFF. The chain joins TRBV24-1 to TRBJ1-1, with 7 bases fitting TRBD1. Germline CDR1 and CDR2: KGHDR and SFDVKD. V shed 11 bases and J 8 bases; nucleotides not matched to a gene: 4. CDR3 length equals 10 residues.

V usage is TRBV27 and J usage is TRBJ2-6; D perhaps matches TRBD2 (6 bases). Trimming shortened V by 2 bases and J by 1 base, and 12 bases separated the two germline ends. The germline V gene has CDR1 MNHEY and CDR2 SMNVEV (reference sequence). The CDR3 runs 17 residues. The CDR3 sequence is CASSLGGFPSGANVLTF. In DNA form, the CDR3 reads TGTGCCAGCAGTTTAGGGGGGTTTCCATCTGGGGCCAACGTCCTGACTTTC.

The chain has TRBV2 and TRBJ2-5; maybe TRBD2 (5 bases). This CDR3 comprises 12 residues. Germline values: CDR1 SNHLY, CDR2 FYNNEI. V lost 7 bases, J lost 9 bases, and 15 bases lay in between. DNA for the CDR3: TGTGCCAGCACTAGGACGCTCGGGGCCCAGTACTTC. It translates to CASTRTLGAQYF. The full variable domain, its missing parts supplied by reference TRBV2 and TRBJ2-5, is EPEVTQTPSHQVTQMGQEVILRCVPISNHLYFYWYRQILGQKVEFLVSFYNNEISEKSEIFDDQFSVERPDGSNFTLKIRSTKLEDSAMYFCASTRTLGAQYFGPGTRLLVL.

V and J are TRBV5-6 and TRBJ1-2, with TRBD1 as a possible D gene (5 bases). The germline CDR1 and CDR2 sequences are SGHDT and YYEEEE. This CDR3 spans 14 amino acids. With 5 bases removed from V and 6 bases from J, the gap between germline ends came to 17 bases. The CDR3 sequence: CASSGRGSWNGYTF. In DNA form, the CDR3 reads TGTGCCAGCAGTGGGAGGGGATCGTGGAATGGCTACACCTTC.

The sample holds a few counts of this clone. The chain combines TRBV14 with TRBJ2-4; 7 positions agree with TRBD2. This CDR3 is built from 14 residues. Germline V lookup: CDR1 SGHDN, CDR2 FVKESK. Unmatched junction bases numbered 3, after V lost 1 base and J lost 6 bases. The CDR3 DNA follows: TGTGCCAGCAGCCAAGCGGGGAGGGGAAACATTCAGTACTTC. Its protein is CASSQAGRGNIQYF. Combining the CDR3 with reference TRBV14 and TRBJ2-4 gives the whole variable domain EAGVTQFPSHSVIEKGQTVTLRCDPISGHDNLYWYRRVMGKEIKFLLHFVKESKQDESGMPNNRFLAERTGGTYSTLKVQPAELEDSGVYFCASSQAGRGNIQYFGAGTRLSVL.

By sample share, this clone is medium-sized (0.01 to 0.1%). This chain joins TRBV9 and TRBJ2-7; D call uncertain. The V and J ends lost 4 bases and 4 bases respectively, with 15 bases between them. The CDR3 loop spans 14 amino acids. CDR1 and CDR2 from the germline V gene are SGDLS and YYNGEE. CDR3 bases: TGTGCCAGCAGCCTCAGCTCTGGAGTATACGAGCAGTACTTC. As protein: CASSLSSGVYEQYF.

The CDR3 sequence: CASSSKGDRGYEQYF. CDR3 coding DNA: TGTGCCAGCAGCTCCAAGGGGGACAGGGGCTACGAGCAGTACTTC. The chain couples TRBV7-9 to TRBJ2-7; TRBD1 matches 10 bases. Germline V CDR1 and CDR2: SEHNR, FQNEAQ (reference sequence). The CDR3 covers 15 residues. The ends lost 4 bases at V and 3 bases at J; junction bases unmatched: 6.

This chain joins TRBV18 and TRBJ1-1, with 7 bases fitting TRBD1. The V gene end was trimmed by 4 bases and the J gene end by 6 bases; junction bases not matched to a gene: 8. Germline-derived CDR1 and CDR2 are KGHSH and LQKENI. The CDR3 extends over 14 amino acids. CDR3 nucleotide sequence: TGTGCCAGCTCACTTGGGACAGCCCAGCCTGAAGCTTTCTTT. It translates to CASSLGTAQPEAFF.

The CDR3 is CASSFSTLANTEAFF. The CDR3 nucleotides are TGTGCCAGCAGTTTTTCTACACTAGCGAACACTGAAGCTTTCTTT. The rearrangement joins TRBV27 to TRBJ1-1; D unclear. The germline CDR1 and CDR2 sequences are MNHEY and SMNVEV (reference sequence). This CDR3 comprises 15 residues. Trimming left V 3 bases short and J 1 base short, with 12 bases between.

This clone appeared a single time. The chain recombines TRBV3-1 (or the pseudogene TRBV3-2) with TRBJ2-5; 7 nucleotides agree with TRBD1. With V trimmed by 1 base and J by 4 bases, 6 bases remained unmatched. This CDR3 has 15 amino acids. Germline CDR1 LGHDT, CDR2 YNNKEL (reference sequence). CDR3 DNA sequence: TGTGCCAGCAGCCAAGGACAGGGTCCAAGAGAGACCCAGTACTTC. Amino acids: CASSQGQGPRETQYF.

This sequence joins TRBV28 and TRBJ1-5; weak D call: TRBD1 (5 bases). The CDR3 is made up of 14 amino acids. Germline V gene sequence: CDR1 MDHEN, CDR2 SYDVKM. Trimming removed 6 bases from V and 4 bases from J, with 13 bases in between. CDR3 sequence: CASRPAGLNQPQHF. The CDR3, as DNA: TGTGCCAGCAGGCCCGCAGGGTTAAATCAGCCCCAGCATTTT.

For the CDR3, the DNA is TGTGCCAGCAGCTCCGGGGGTTATAATTCACCCCTCCACTTT. It translates to CASSSGGYNSPLHF. J is TRBJ1-6 and V is TRBV6-6; D might be TRBD1 (5 bases). Germline loops: CDR1 MNHNY, CDR2 SVGAGI (reference sequence). V shed 6 bases and J shed 4 bases, with 10 bases lying between them. The CDR3 contains 14 residues.

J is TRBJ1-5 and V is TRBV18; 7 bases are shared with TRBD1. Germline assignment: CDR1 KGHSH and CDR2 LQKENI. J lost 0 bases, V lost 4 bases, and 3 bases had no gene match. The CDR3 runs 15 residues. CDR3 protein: CASSQGQSSNQPQHF. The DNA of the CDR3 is TGTGCCAGCTCACAGGGACAGTCTAGCAATCAGCCCCAGCATTTT.

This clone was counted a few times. The chain's CDR3 is CAWGIGTPSSPLHF. The CDR3 nucleotides read TGTGCCTGGGGGATCGGGACTCCGAGTTCACCCCTCCACTTT. This chain connects TRBV30 to TRBJ1-6; D may be TRBD1 (5 bases). V dropped 5 bases and J dropped 9 bases, with 17 bases sitting between them. CDR1 is GTSNPN and CDR2 is SVGIG in the germline V gene (reference sequence). The CDR3 is 14 amino acids.

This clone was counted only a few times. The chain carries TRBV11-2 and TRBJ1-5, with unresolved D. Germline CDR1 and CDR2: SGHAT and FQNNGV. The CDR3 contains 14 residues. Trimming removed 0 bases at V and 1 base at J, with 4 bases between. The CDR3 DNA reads TGTGCCAGCAGCTTAGATCGGAGCAATCAGCCCCAGCATTTT. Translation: CASSLDRSNQPQHF.